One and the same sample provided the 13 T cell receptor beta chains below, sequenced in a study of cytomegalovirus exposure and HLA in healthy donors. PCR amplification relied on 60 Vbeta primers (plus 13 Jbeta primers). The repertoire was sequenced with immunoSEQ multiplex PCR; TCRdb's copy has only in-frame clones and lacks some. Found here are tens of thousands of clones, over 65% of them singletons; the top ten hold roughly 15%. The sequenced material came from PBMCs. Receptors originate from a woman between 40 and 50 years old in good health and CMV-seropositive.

CDR3 loop: CASSQDYGQGGYTF. CDR3 nucleotides: TGTGCCAGCAGCCAAGATTACGGACAGGGCGGCTACACCTTC. The rearrangement links TRBV14 to TRBJ1-2, with 8 bases that match TRBD1. CDR3 length equals 14 residues. CDR1 is SGHDN and CDR2 is FVKESK in the germline V gene. Trimming took 0 bases from V and 8 from J; bases not matched to a gene: 5.

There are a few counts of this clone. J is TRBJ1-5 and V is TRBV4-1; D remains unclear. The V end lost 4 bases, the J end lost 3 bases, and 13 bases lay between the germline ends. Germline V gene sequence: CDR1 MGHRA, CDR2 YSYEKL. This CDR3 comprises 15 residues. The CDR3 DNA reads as TGCGCCAGCAGCCCTTCGTTGGTGGCCAATCAGCCCCAGCATTTT. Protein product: CASSPSLVANQPQHF.

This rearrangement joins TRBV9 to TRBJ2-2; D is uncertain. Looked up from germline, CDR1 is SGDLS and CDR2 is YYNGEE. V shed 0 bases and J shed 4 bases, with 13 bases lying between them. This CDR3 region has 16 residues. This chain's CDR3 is CASSVGPPGPTGELFF. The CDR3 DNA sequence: TGTGCCAGCAGCGTAGGGCCCCCTGGTCCCACCGGGGAGCTGTTTTTT. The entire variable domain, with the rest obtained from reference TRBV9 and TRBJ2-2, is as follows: DSGVTQTPKHLITATGQRVTLRCSPRSGDLSVYWYQQSLDQGLQFLIQYYNGEERAKGNILERFSAQQFPDLHSELNLSSLELGDSALYFCASSVGPPGPTGELFFGEGSRLTVL.

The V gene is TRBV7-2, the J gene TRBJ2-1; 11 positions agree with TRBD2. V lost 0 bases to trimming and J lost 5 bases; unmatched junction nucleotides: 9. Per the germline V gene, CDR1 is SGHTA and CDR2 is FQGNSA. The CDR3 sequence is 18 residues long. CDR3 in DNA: TGTGCCAGCAGCTTAGCGAGAGCCGGGACTAGCGGACACAATGAGCAGTTCTTC. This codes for CASSLARAGTSGHNEQFF.

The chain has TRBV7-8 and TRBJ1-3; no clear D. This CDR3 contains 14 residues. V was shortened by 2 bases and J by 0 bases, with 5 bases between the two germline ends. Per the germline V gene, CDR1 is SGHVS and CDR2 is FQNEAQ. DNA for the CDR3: TGTGCCAGCAGCTTACGAGTCTCTGGAAACACCATATATTTT. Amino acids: CASSLRVSGNTIYF.

CDR3 in DNA: TGTGCCAGCTCCCTCTTCGGGGATGAGCAGTTCTTC. Translation: CASSLFGDEQFF. This chain uses TRBV6-5 with TRBJ2-1; tentative D call: TRBD2 (5 bases). The CDR3 extends over 12 amino acids. The germline V gene has CDR1 MNHEY and CDR2 SVGAGI. The V and J ends lost 8 bases and 8 bases respectively, with 13 bases between them.

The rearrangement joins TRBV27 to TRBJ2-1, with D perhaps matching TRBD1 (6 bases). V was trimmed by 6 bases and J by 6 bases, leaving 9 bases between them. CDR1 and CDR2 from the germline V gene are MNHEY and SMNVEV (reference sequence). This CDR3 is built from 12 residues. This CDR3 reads CASRMDSNEQFF. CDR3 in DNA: TGTGCCAGCAGGATGGACAGCAATGAGCAGTTCTTC.

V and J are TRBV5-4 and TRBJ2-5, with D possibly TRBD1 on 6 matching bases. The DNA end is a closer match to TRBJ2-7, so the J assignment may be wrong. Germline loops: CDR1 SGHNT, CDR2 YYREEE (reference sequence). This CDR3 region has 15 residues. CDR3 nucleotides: TGTGCCAGCAGCTTGGATGTGACAGGACTTTACGAGCAGTACTTC. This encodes CASSLDVTGLYEQYF.

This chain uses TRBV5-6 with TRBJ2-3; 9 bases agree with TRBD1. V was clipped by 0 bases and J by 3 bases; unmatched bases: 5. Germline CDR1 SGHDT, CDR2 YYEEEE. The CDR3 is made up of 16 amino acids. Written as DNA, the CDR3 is TGTGCCAGCAGCTTGGGTGTCGGGACAGGGACAGATACGCAGTATTTT. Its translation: CASSLGVGTGTDTQYF.

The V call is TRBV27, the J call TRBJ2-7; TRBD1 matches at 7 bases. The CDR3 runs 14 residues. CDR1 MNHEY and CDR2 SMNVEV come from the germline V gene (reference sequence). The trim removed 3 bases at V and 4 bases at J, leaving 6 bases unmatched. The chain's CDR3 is CASSFRQGSYEQYF. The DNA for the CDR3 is TGTGCCAGCAGTTTTCGACAGGGAAGTTACGAGCAGTACTTC.

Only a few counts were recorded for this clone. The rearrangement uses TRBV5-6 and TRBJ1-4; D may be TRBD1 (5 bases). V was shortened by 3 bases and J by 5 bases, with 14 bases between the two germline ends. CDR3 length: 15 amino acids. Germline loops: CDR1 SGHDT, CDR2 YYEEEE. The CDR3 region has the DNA TGTGCCAGCAGCTCACGGGGGACGGTGAATGAAAAACTGTTTTTT. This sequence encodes CASSSRGTVNEKLFF.

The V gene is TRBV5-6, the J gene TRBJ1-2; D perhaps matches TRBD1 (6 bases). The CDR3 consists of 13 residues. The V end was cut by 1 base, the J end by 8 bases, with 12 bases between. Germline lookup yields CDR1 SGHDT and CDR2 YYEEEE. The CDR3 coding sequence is TGTGCCAGCAGCTTGCACAGGGTGTGGGGCTACACCTTC. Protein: CASSLHRVWGYTF.

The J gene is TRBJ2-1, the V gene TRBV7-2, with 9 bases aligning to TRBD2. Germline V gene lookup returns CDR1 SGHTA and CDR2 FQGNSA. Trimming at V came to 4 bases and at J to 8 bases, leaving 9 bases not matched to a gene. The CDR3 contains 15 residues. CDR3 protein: CASSWRGRAWDEQFF. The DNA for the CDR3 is TGTGCCAGCAGCTGGCGCGGGAGGGCTTGGGATGAGCAGTTCTTC.